The present entry profiles one T cell receptor (beta chain) with its context. Profiled with immunoSEQ multiplex PCR; TCRdb holds only in-frame clones, not every one. Of about 440,000 clones listed, about 87% are singletons. Germline V lookup: CDR1 SQVTM, CDR2 ANQGSEA. Trimming pared 1 base from V and 5 bases from J, leaving 11 bases between. The CDR3 is 13 amino acids. This specimen comes from a study of blood T cell repertoires in COVID-19. Study-wide context: Both acute and convalescent COVID-19 samples were obtained from the United States, Italy and Spain. Sources were T cells, B-cell-depleted T cells, or PBMCs; the material itself was cDNA or gDNA.

It was during active infection that Seattle patients were enrolled and then longitudinally followed. Sequenced: peripheral blood. This receptor was taken from a woman in her forties or fifties with COVID-19, enrolled during active disease. This chain uses TRBV29-1 with TRBJ1-1, with D perhaps TRBD1 (5 bases). This CDR3 is CSVEAQAGTEAFF. The CDR3 nucleotides are TGCAGCGTTGAAGCACAGGCAGGGACTGAAGCTTTCTTT. Full variable domain (rest looked up from reference TRBV29-1 and TRBJ1-1): SAVISQKPSRDICQRGTSLTIQCQVDSQVTMMFWYRQQPGQSLTLIATANQGSEATYESGFVIDKFPISRPNLTFSTLTVSNMSPEDSSIYLCSVEAQAGTEAFFGQGTRLTVV.